These 26 T cell receptor beta chains originate from one sample sequenced in a study of T cells in localized non-small cell lung cancer (dated by TCRdb to the early 2020s). The library was generated by the immunoSEQ multiplex PCR assay. Not all clones reach the TCRdb copy of this immuneACCESS table, which keeps in-frame sequences only. Checked studies attribute under half of the gap to unresolved V genes and leave the rest unexplained. This sample comprises 2,500 to 3,500 clones, roughly 20% of them detected only once. Approximately 12% of the sample is in the top ten clones. The sequencing here drew on lung tumor tissue, taken before any cancer treatment. The receptors stem from a man aged 35-75 years with stage I lung adenocarcinoma.

By its share, this clone is medium-sized (0.01 to 0.1%). The chain links TRBV11-3 to TRBJ2-1; D gene ambiguous. The CDR3 has 16 amino acids. Looked up from germline, CDR1 is SGHNT and CDR2 is YENEEA. V was cut by 2 bases and J by 5 bases, with 16 bases left in between. CDR3 residues: CASSLSRASPNNEQFF. Here the CDR3 DNA reads TGTGCCAGCAGCTTAAGCCGCGCTTCCCCAAACAATGAGCAGTTCTTC.

The V and J genes are TRBV7-7 and TRBJ2-5; D call uncertain. Germline assignment: CDR1 SSHAT and CDR2 FNYEAQ (reference sequence). Trimming pared 1 base from V and 2 bases from J, leaving 8 bases between. The CDR3 covers 14 residues. The CDR3 region is CASSLVARQETQYF. The DNA for the CDR3 is TGTGCCAGCAGCTTAGTTGCCCGACAAGAGACCCAGTACTTC.

This clone was found a few times. This chain joins TRBV11-3 and TRBJ1-6; 7 bases map to TRBD1. V shed 1 base, J shed 7 bases, and the junction held 1 base outside the gene matches. The germline gives CDR1 SGHNT, CDR2 YENEEA. The CDR3 consists of 14 residues. The CDR3 DNA reads TGTGCCAGCAGCTTAGTACAGGGGAATTCACCCCTCCACTTT. Translated: CASSLVQGNSPLHF. The variable domain in full, completed from reference TRBV11-3 and TRBJ1-6, reads EAGVVQSPRYKIIEKKQPVAFWCNPISGHNTLYWYLQNLGQGPELLIRYENEEAVDDSQLPKDRFSAERLKGVDSTLKIQPAELGDSAVYLCASSLVQGNSPLHFGNGTRLTVT.

This clone is medium-sized in the sample. V usage is TRBV11-3 and J usage is TRBJ1-6, with D possibly being TRBD1 (6 bases). Germline lookup yields CDR1 SGHNT and CDR2 YENEEA. The CDR3 totals 17 residues. V was pared by 3 bases and J by 7 bases, with 19 bases between. CDR3 nucleotides: TGTGCCAGCAGCTTGGATGGGGGGGCAAGGGCGAATTCACCCCTCCACTTT. The encoded protein is CASSLDGGARANSPLHF.

This clone is classed as large (0.1 to 1%). The chain joins TRBV6-8 to TRBJ1-1; D is possibly TRBD1 (6 bases). CDR3 size: 16 residues. V was cut by 6 bases and J by 2 bases, with 19 bases left in between. Germline V gene sequence: CDR1 MNHGY, CDR2 SAAAGT. The CDR3, as DNA: TGTGCCAGCAGCTATGGGGGGGGGCGCATAAACACTGAAGCTTTCTTT. Translated: CASSYGGGRINTEAFF.

This clone is termed medium-sized. Sequence at one end of the junction differs from germline and may be a read error. Other DNA sequences in this specimen translate into the identical CDR3. The rearrangement links TRBV6-8 to TRBJ2-3, with D perhaps matching TRBD2 (6 bases). The CDR3 runs to 14 residues. Germline V lookup: CDR1 MNHGY, CDR2 SAAAGT. The CDR3 DNA is TGTGCCAGCAGTGACTCGGGGGGCACAGATACGCAGTATTTT. Its protein is CASSDSGGTDTQYF.

This clone was detected a few times. An end of the junction does not agree with germline; a read error may underlie this. This sequence joins TRBV6-1 and TRBJ1-2, with a tentative D call TRBD1 (5 bases). Germline V gene lookup returns CDR1 MNHNS and CDR2 SASEGT. The CDR3 runs 13 residues. The chain's CDR3 is CAISEAGNYGYTF. CDR3 DNA sequence: TGTGCCATCAGTGAAGCAGGGAACTATGGCTACACCTTC.

The V call is TRBV28, the J call TRBJ1-1, with D maybe TRBD1 (5 bases). This CDR3 has 14 amino acids. Germline assignment: CDR1 MDHEN and CDR2 SYDVKM. V was shortened by 6 bases and J by 4 bases, with 15 bases between the two germline ends. CDR3 in DNA: TGTGCCAGCAGCCCCGGGACTGTTCTCACTGAAGCTTTCTTT. Translated: CASSPGTVLTEAFF.

The rearrangement links TRBV11-3 to TRBJ2-2; D might be TRBD1 (5 bases). V lost 5 bases and J lost 3, with 10 bases in between. The CDR3 consists of 14 residues. CDR1 is SGHNT and CDR2 is YENEEA in the germline V gene. Written as DNA, the CDR3 is TGTGCCAGCAGCATGACCAGGGACACCGGGGAGCTGTTTTTT. It is translated as CASSMTRDTGELFF.

This chain links TRBV19 with TRBJ1-4, with D possibly matching TRBD1 (5 bases). V was clipped by 7 bases and J by 4 bases, with 10 bases between them. The CDR3 runs to 13 residues. CDR1 and CDR2 from the germline V gene are LNHDA and SQIVND (reference sequence). Written as DNA, the CDR3 is TGTGCCAGTAAGGCAGGGAATAATGAAAAACTGTTTTTT. Translation gives CASKAGNNEKLFF.

The J gene is TRBJ2-5, the V gene TRBV30; D may be TRBD2 (7 bases). The CDR3 runs to 14 residues. Per germline, CDR1 GTSNPN and CDR2 SVGIG (reference sequence). The ends were cut back, 3 bases at V and 2 bases at J, with 13 bases in the middle. CDR3 amino acids: CAWRRGGPQETQYF. In DNA, the CDR3 is TGTGCCTGGAGGAGGGGGGGCCCTCAAGAGACCCAGTACTTC.

This clone has just a few counts. The chain recombines TRBV6-8 with TRBJ2-7; D might be TRBD1 (5 bases). Deletions cut 6 bases from V and 2 bases from J, with 14 bases between. The germline V gene has CDR1 MNHGY and CDR2 SAAAGT. The CDR3 spans 14 residues. The CDR3 bases are TGTGCCAGCAGGGGGCAGGGCGCTACCTACGAGCAGTACGTC. It translates to CASRGQGATYEQYV.

CDR3 loop: CASSMGPRGGAYNEQFF. CDR3 DNA sequence: TGTGCCAGTAGTATGGGCCCCCGGGGCGGTGCCTACAATGAGCAGTTCTTC. The chain employs TRBV19 and TRBJ2-1; perhaps D is TRBD1 or TRBD2 (5 bases each). The CDR3 runs to 17 residues. V dropped 3 bases and J dropped 2 bases, with 17 bases sitting between them. CDR1 is LNHDA, CDR2 SQIVND, per germline (reference sequence).

This clone is judged medium-sized. The gene calls are TRBV11-3 and TRBJ1-2; 8 nucleotides line up with TRBD1. Germline loops: CDR1 SGHNT, CDR2 YENEEA. Germline trimming cut 5 bases from V and 4 bases from J; bases unmatched to any gene: 9. The CDR3 runs to 15 residues. The CDR3 DNA follows: TGTGCCAGCAGCGCATCCGGGACAGGCGTCTATGGCTACACCTTC. Amino acid sequence: CASSASGTGVYGYTF. The whole variable domain, remainder taken from reference TRBV11-3 and TRBJ1-2, is EAGVVQSPRYKIIEKKQPVAFWCNPISGHNTLYWYLQNLGQGPELLIRYENEEAVDDSQLPKDRFSAERLKGVDSTLKIQPAELGDSAVYLCASSASGTGVYGYTFGSGTRLTVV.

The rearrangement joins TRBV19 to TRBJ2-2; 9 bases fit TRBD2. The trim removed 1 base at V and 6 bases at J, leaving 9 bases unmatched. Germline CDR1 is LNHDA and CDR2 is SQIVND (reference sequence). The CDR3 runs to 17 residues. This CDR3 reads CASSIGGGGAFAGELFF. For the CDR3, the DNA is TGTGCCAGTAGTATAGGCGGCGGGGGGGCCTTCGCCGGGGAGCTGTTTTTT.

This clone rates as medium-sized. The genes are TRBV5-1 and TRBJ2-7; TRBD1 matches at 8 bases. CDR1 SGHRS and CDR2 YFSETQ come from the germline V gene. The V and J ends lost 0 bases and 2 bases, in that order; junction bases with no gene match: 10. This CDR3 has 17 residues. CDR3 coding DNA: TGCGCCAGCAGCTTGGGGGGAACCGGGACAGGCACCTACGAGCAGTACTTC. Translated, it gives CASSLGGTGTGTYEQYF.

The J gene is TRBJ2-6, the V gene TRBV30; TRBD2 matches 8 bases. From germline, CDR1 is GTSNPN and CDR2 SVGIG (reference sequence). The V and J ends lost 3 bases and 4 bases, in that order; junction bases with no gene match: 8. The CDR3 loop spans 16 amino acids. DNA for the CDR3: TGTGCCTGGAGGCCGGCGGGAGGAACCGGGGCCAACGTCCTGACTTTC. As protein: CAWRPAGGTGANVLTF.

The chain is built from TRBV2 and TRBJ1-6; no reliable D call. Trimming removed 4 bases at V and 11 bases at J, with 12 bases between. CDR3 size: 13 residues. The germline V gene has CDR1 SNHLY and CDR2 FYNNEI. The CDR3 is CASSVSPETPLHF. CDR3 bases: TGTGCCAGCAGTGTAAGCCCGGAGACACCCCTCCACTTT.

The table lists this clone with a few counts. The chain joins TRBV6-8 to TRBJ2-2; 10 nucleotides match TRBD1. After removal of 5 bases from V and 3 bases from J, the junction contained 0 bases not matched to a gene. In germline, CDR1 is MNHGY, CDR2 SAAAGT. The CDR3 contains 14 residues. In nucleotides, the CDR3 is TGTGCCAGCAGTGGGACAGGGGACACCGGGGAGCTGTTTTTT. As protein: CASSGTGDTGELFF.

In its sample, this clone is medium-sized (0.01 to 0.1%). J is TRBJ1-4 and V is TRBV11-3, with 10 bases lining up with TRBD1. CDR1 SGHNT and CDR2 YENEEA come from the germline V gene. The CDR3 is 15 residues long. The V gene end was trimmed by 3 bases and the J gene end by 6 bases; junction bases not matched to a gene: 4. The CDR3 DNA is TGTGCCAGCAGCTTGCCTGGGACAGGGGATGAAAAACTGTTTTTT. This encodes CASSLPGTGDEKLFF.

This clone was observed a handful of times. V gene TRBV6-8 combines with J gene TRBJ2-1; the match to TRBD2 covers 10 bases. Germline assignment: CDR1 MNHGY and CDR2 SAAAGT. The CDR3 spans 16 residues. Trimming cost V 5 bases and J 6 bases; bases outside gene matches: 10. The CDR3 region has the DNA TGTGCCAGCAGTGACACCGGGACTAGCGCCACCAATGAGCAGTTCTTC. Its protein product is CASSDTGTSATNEQFF.

This clone was detected a few times. This sequence joins TRBV6-1 and TRBJ2-1, with D possibly matching TRBD1 (5 bases). Germline V gene data show CDR1 as MNHNS and CDR2 as SASEGT. CDR3 size: 12 residues. V was shortened by 4 bases and J by 7 bases, with 8 bases between the two germline ends. DNA of the CDR3: TGTGCCAGCAGTGCACAGGCAAATGAGCAGTTCTTC. This encodes CASSAQANEQFF.

The chain has TRBV9 and TRBJ1-5; the D gene is possibly TRBD1 (5 bases). Trimming removed 6 bases at V and 2 bases at J, with 15 bases between. Germline lookup yields CDR1 SGDLS and CDR2 YYNGEE. This CDR3 comprises 15 residues. CDR3 residues: CASMGGGAGNQPQHF. Written as DNA, the CDR3 is TGTGCCAGCATGGGGGGAGGAGCGGGCAATCAGCCCCAGCATTTT.

This clone has just a few counts. The chain combines TRBV5-1 with TRBJ1-5, with D tentatively TRBD1 (5 bases). The CDR3 is 15 amino acids. Germline CDR1 SGHRS, CDR2 YFSETQ. Trimming removed 5 bases at V and 4 bases at J, with 16 bases between. The CDR3 sequence is CASSSVPGRNQPQHF. CDR3 bases: TGCGCCAGCAGTTCGGTGCCAGGGAGAAATCAGCCCCAGCATTTT.

By its share, this clone is medium-sized (0.01 to 0.1%). The rearrangement joins TRBV11-3 to TRBJ2-7; 8 bases map to TRBD1. V lost 1 base, J lost 3 bases, and 8 bases stayed unmatched. Germline lookup yields CDR1 SGHNT and CDR2 YENEEA. CDR3 length equals 16 residues. CDR3 nucleotides: TGTGCCAGCAGCTTAGTAACTGGACAGGGAAACTACGAGCAGTACTTC. Amino acids: CASSLVTGQGNYEQYF. The whole variable domain, filled in from reference TRBV11-3 and TRBJ2-7, reads EAGVVQSPRYKIIEKKQPVAFWCNPISGHNTLYWYLQNLGQGPELLIRYENEEAVDDSQLPKDRFSAERLKGVDSTLKIQPAELGDSAVYLCASSLVTGQGNYEQYFGPGTRLTVT.

This chain connects TRBV29-1 to TRBJ1-3, with unresolved D. V lost 1 base and J lost 4, with 5 bases in between. The germline V gene encodes CDR1 SQVTM and CDR2 ANQGSEA. The CDR3 is 12 amino acids. DNA for the CDR3: TGCAGCGTTGAAGGGCAGGGAAACACCATATATTTT. This translates into CSVEGQGNTIYF.